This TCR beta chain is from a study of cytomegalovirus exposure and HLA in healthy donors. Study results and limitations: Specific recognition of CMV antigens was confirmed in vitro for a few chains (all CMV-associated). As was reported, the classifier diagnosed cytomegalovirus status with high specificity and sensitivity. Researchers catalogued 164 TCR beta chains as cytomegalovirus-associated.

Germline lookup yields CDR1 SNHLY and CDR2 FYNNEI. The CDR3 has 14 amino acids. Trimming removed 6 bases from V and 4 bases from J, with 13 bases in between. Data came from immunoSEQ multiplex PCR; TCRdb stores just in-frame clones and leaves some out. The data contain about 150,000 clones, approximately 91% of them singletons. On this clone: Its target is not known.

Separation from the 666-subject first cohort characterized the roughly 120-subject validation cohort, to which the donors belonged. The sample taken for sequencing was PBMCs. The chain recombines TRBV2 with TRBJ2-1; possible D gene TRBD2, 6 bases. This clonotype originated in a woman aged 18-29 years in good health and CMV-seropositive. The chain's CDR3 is CASRTGAPYNEQFF. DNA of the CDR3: TGTGCCAGCAGAACGGGAGCCCCATACAATGAGCAGTTCTTC.